The clone carrying this T cell receptor beta chain came up a few times. The antigen remains unidentified. From the reads, TCRdb called clonotypes with MiXCR, one entry per CDR3 protein. The profile shows hundreds of thousands of distinct CDR3 sequences, about a third of them singletons. The sample originates from a study of T cell repertoires in cytomegalovirus infection. For the study at large: It was the public TCR beta signatures that indicated both CMV infection and matching HLA type. The study's findings and limits: Predominance within the ex vivo response was attributable to HLA-C-restricted CMV-specific TCR beta clonotypes. Summed frequency of public TCR beta families distinguished CMV carriers with the relevant HLA.

The V gene lost 3 bases and the J gene lost 1 base, with 10 bases spanning the gap. The germline V gene has CDR1 SGHDT and CDR2 YYEEEE. This CDR3 is 14 amino acids long. The chain has TRBV5-6 and TRBJ1-1; possibly TRBD1 for D (6 bases). The sequencing sample was made of PBMCs. The source is a human donor in good health (CMV status not recorded). Some clones in this sample may be carry-over from other donors' samples. The CDR3 loop reads CASSYGQSNTEAFF. The CDR3 DNA sequence: TGTGCCAGCAGCTATGGACAGTCGAACACTGAAGCTTTCTTT.